This paragraph reports one T cell receptor (beta chain). The data were produced by immunoSEQ multiplex PCR, yet TCRdb's version contains in-frame clones alone and is incomplete. The profile shows roughly 190,000 clones, around 85% of them singletons. These data belong to a study of blood T cell repertoires in COVID-19. Study-level background: In each case, the material was cDNA or gDNA derived from T cells, B-cell-depleted T cells, or PBMCs.

CDR3 length: 13 amino acids. From germline, CDR1 is MNHEY and CDR2 SMNVEV (reference sequence). V lost 5 bases, J lost 2 bases, and 9 bases lay in between. The source of this sequence is a woman in her 30s who had recovered from COVID-19. The chain uses TRBV27 and TRBJ1-1; no clear D. The source material was PBMCs or T cells enriched from blood (not recorded which). The CDR3 DNA follows: TGTGCCAGCAGTCCAAGACAAAACACTGAAGCTTTCTTT. Translation gives CASSPRQNTEAFF.